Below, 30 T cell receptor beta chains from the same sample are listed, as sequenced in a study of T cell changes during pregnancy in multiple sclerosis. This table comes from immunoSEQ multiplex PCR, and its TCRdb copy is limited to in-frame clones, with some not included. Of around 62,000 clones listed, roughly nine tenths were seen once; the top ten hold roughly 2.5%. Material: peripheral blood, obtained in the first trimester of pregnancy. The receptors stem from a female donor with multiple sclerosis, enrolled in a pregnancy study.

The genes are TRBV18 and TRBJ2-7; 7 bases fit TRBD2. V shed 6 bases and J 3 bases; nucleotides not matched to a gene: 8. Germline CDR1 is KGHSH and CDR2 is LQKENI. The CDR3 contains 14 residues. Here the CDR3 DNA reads TGTGCCAGCTCCGCTCCGGGACTAAACTACGAGCAGTACTTC. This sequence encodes CASSAPGLNYEQYF.

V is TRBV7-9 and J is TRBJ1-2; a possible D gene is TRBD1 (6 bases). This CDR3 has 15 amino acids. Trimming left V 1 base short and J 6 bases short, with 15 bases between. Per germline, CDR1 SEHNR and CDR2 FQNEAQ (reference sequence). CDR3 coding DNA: TGTGCCAGCAGCTTAGATTGGTCGGGGGGCCATGGCTACACCTTC. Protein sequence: CASSLDWSGGHGYTF.

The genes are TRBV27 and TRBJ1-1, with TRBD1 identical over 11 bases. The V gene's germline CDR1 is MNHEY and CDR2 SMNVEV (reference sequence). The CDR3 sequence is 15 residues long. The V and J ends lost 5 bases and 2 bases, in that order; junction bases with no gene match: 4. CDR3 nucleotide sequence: TGTGCCAGCAGTACAAGGACAGGGGGCAACACTGAAGCTTTCTTT. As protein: CASSTRTGGNTEAFF.

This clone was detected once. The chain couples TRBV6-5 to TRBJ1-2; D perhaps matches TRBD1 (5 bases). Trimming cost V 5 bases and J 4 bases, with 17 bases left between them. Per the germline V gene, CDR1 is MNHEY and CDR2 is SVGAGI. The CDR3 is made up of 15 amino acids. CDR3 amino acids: CASSLSRAGGYGYTF. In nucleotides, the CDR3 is TGTGCCAGCAGTCTCTCTAGGGCCGGGGGCTATGGCTACACCTTC.

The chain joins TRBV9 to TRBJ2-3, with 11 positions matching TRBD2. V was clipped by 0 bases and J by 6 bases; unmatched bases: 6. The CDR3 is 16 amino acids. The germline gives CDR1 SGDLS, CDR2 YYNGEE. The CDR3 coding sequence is TGTGCCAGCAGCGTAGGTAGCGGGGGGGCGTCCGATACGCAGTATTTT. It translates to CASSVGSGGASDTQYF.

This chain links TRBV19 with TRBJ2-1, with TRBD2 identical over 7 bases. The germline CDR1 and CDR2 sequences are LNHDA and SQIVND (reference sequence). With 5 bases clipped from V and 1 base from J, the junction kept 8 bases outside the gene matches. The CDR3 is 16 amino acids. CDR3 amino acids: CASSGRLALSYNEQFF. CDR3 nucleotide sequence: TGTGCCAGTAGTGGAAGACTAGCCCTTTCCTACAATGAGCAGTTCTTC.

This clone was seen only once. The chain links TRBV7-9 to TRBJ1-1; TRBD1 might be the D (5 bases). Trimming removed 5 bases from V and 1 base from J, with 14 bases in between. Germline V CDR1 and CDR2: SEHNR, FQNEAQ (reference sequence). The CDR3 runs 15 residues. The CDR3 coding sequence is TGTGCCAGCAGCGCTTCATCAACAGGGAACACTGAAGCTTTCTTT. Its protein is CASSASSTGNTEAFF.

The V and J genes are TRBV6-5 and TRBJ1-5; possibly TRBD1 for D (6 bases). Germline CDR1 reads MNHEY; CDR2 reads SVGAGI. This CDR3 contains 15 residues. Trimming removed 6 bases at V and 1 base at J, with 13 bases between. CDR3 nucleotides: TGTGCCAGCAGCCGAGAGACAGGAAGCAATCAGCCCCAGCATTTT. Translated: CASSRETGSNQPQHF.

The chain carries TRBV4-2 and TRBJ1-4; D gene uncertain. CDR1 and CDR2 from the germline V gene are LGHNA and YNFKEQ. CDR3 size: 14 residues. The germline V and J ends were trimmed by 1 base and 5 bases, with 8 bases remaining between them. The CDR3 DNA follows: TGTGCCAGCAGCCAAGTACGCGGAAATGAAAAACTGTTTTTT. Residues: CASSQVRGNEKLFF.

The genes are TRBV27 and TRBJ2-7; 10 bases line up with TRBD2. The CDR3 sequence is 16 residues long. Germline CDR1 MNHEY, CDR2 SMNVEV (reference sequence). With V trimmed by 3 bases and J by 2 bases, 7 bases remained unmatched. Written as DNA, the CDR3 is TGTGCCAGCAGTTTCATTCTAGCGGGGGAGACCTACGAGCAGTACTTC. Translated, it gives CASSFILAGETYEQYF.

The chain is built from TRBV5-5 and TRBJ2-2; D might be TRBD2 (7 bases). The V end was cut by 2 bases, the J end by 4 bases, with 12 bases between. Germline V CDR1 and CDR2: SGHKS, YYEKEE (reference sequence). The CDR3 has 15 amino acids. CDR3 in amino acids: CASSFLGGGTGELFF. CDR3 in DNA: TGTGCCAGCAGCTTTCTGGGAGGGGGCACCGGGGAGCTGTTTTTT.

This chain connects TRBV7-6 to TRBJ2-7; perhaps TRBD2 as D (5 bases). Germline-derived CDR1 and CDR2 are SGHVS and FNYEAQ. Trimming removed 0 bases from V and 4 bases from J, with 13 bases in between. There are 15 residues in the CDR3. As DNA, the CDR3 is TGTGCCAGCAGCTTAGCCTCCAGCGGAGCGTACGAGCAGTACTTC. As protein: CASSLASSGAYEQYF.

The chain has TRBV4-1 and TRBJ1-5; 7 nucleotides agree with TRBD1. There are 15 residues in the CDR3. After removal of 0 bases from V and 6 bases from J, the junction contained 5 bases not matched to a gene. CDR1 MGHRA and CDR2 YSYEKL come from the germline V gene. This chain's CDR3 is CASSQERQGVQPQHF. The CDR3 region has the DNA TGCGCCAGCAGCCAAGAAAGGCAGGGGGTTCAGCCCCAGCATTTT.

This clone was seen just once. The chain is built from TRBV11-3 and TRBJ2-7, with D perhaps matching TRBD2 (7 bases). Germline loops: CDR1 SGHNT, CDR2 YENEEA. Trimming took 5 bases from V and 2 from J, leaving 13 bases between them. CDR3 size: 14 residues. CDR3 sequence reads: CASSERGATYEQYF. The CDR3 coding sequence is TGTGCCAGCAGCGAACGGGGGGCCACCTACGAGCAGTACTTC.

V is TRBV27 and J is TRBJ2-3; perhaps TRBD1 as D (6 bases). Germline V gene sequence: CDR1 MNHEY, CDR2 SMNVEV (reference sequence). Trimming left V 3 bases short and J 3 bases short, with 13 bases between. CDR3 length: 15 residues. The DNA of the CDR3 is TGTGCCAGCAGTTTGGGCAGGGGCGTAACAGATACGCAGTATTTT. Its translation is CASSLGRGVTDTQYF.

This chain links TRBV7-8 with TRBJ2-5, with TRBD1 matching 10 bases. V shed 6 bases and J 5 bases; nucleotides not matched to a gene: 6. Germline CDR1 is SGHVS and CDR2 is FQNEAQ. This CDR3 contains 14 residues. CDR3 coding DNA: TGTGCCAGCAGTCGGACAGGGGGAGGCGAGACCCAGTACTTC. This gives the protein CASSRTGGGETQYF.

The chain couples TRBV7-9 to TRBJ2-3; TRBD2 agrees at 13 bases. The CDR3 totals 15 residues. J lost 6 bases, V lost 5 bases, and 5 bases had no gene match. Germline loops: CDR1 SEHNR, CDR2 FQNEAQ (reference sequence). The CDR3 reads CASSGGLAGSDTQYF. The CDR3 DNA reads TGTGCCAGCAGCGGGGGACTAGCGGGATCTGATACGCAGTATTTT.

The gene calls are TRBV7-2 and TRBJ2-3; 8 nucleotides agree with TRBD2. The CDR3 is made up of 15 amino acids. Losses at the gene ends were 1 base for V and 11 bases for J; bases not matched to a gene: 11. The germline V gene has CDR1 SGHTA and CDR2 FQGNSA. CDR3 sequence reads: CASSLDNSGAREQYF. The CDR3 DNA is TGTGCCAGCAGCTTAGATAATAGCGGGGCGCGGGAGCAGTATTTT.

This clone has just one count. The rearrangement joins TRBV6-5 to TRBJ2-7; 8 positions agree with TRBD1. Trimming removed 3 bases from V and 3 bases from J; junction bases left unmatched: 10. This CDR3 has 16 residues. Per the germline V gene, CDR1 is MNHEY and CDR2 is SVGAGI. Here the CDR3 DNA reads TGTGCCAGCAGTTATCATGGACAGGGAGCGGGCTACGAGCAGTACTTC. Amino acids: CASSYHGQGAGYEQYF.

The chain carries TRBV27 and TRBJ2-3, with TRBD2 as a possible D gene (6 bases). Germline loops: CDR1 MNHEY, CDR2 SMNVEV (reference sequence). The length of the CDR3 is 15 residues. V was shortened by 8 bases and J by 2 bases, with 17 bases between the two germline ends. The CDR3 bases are TGTGCCAGCGGAGATCCGTGGGGGGACACAGATACGCAGTATTTT. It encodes CASGDPWGDTDTQYF.

This chain's CDR3 is CASSSPPRDTAGGNTIYF. CDR3 nucleotide sequence: TGTGCCAGCAGCTCCCCGCCCAGGGACACCGCTGGTGGAAACACCATATATTTT. This rearrangement joins TRBV7-9 to TRBJ1-3; possibly TRBD1 for D (6 bases). The CDR3 runs to 18 residues. From germline, CDR1 is SEHNR and CDR2 FQNEAQ (reference sequence). V lost 4 bases to trimming and J lost 3 bases, with 22 bases between them.

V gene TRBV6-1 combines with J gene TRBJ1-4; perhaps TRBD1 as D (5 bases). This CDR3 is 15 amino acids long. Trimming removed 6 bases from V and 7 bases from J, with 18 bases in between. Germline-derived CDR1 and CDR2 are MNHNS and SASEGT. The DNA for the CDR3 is TGTGCCAGCAGCCGCCCCCTCAGGACACCTGAAAAACTGTTTTTT. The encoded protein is CASSRPLRTPEKLFF.

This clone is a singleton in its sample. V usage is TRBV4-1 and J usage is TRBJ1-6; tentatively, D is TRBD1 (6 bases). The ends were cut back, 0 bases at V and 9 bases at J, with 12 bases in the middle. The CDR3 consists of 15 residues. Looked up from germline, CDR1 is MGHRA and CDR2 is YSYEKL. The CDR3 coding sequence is TGCGCCAGCAGCCAAGAGGGGGCTTTTAGTTCACCCCTCCACTTT. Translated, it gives CASSQEGAFSSPLHF.

Here the CDR3 reads CASSLTASGSYEQYF. The CDR3 DNA reads as TGTGCCAGCAGCTTAACGGCTAGCGGGAGCTACGAGCAGTACTTC. The chain has TRBV7-3 and TRBJ2-7, with 10 bases matching TRBD2. Germline lookup yields CDR1 SGHTA and CDR2 FQGTGA. The CDR3 is 15 amino acids. Trimming took 0 bases from V and 3 from J; bases not matched to a gene: 2.

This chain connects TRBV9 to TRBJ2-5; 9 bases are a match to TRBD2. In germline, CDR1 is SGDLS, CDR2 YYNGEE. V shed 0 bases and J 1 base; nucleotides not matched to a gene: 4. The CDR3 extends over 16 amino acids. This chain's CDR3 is CASSVETSGPQETQYF. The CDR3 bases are TGTGCCAGCAGCGTAGAAACTAGCGGGCCCCAAGAGACCCAGTACTTC.

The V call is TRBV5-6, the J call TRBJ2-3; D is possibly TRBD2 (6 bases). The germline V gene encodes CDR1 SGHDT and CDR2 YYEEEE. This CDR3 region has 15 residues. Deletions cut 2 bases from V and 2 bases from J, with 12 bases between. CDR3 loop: CASSLSLAPTDTQYF. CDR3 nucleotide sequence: TGTGCCAGCAGCTTATCACTAGCCCCCACAGATACGCAGTATTTT.

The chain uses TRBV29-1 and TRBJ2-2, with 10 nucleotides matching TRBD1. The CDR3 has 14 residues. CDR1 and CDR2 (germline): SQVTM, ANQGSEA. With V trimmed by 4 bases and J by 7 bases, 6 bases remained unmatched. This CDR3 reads CSVGRQGAVGELFF. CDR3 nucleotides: TGCAGCGTTGGAAGACAGGGGGCGGTCGGGGAGCTGTTTTTT.

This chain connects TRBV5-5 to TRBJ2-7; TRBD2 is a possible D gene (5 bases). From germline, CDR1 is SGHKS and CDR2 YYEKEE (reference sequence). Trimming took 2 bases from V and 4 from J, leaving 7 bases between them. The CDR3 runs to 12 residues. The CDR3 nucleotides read TGTGCCAGCAGCTTTTCGGGGTACGAGCAGTACTTC. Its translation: CASSFSGYEQYF.

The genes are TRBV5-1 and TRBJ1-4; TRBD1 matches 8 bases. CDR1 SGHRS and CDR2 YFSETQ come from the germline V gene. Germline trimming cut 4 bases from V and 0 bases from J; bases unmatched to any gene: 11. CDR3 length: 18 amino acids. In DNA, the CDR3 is TGCGCCAGCAGCCCGGATGCAGGGGGCTGGTCAACTAATGAAAAACTGTTTTTT. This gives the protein CASSPDAGGWSTNEKLFF.

The CDR3 here is CAWSVTGAFSYNEQFF. CDR3 nucleotide sequence: TGTGCCTGGAGTGTAACAGGGGCATTCTCCTACAATGAGCAGTTCTTC. This sequence joins TRBV30 and TRBJ2-1; 7 positions match TRBD1. CDR1 and CDR2 from the germline V gene are GTSNPN and SVGIG (reference sequence). CDR3 length: 16 residues. The V gene end was trimmed by 0 bases and the J gene end by 0 bases; junction bases not matched to a gene: 5. Drawing the rest from reference TRBV30 and TRBJ2-1, the complete variable domain is SQTIHQWPATLVQPVGSPLSLECTVEGTSNPNLYWYRQAAGRGLQLLFYSVGIGQISSEVPQNLSASRPQDRQFILSSKKLLLSDSGFYLCAWSVTGAFSYNEQFFGPGTRLTVL.